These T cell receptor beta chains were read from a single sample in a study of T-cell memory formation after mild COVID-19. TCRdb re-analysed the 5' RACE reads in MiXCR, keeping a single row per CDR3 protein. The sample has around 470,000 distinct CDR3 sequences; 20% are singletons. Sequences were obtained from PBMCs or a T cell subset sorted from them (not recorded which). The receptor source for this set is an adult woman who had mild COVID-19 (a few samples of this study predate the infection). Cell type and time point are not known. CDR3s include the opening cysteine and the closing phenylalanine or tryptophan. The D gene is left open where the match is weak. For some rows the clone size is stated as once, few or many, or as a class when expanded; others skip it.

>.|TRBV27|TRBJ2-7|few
CASRGSLARYEQYF
TGTGCCAGCAGGGGATCACTTGCTCGCTACGAGCAGTACTTC
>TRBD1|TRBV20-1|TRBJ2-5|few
CSARGSGGSAETQYF
TGCAGTGCTAGAGGGTCAGGGGGCTCGGCAGAGACCCAGTACTTC
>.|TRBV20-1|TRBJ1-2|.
CSAPPSNYGYTF
TGCAGTGCTCCCCCTTCTAACTATGGCTACACCTTC
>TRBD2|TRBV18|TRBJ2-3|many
CASSSRPGGYSTDTQYF
TGTGCCAGCTCATCCAGACCCGGGGGGTATAGCACAGATACGCAGTATTTT
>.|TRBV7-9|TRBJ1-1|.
CASSALITRRDFMNTEAFF
TGTGCCAGCAGCGCATTAATCACACGTCGGGACTTCATGAACACTGAAGCTTTCTTT
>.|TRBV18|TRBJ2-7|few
CASSRVGTQAYEQYF
TGTGCCAGCTCCCGGGTTGGGACTCAGGCCTACGAGCAGTACTTC
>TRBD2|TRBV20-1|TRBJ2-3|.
CSASARERGNTQYF
TGCAGTGCTAGTGCGAGGGAGCGGGGGAATACGCAGTATTTT
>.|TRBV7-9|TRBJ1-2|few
CASSPRINYGYTF
TGTGCCAGCAGCCCCAGGATTAACTATGGCTACACCTTC
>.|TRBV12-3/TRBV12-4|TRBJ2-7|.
CASRPDVSSDEQYF
TGTGCCAGCAGGCCAGACGTTTCGTCGGACGAGCAGTACTTC
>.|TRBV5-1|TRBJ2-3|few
CASSLIRVIGTDTQYF
TGCGCCAGCAGCTTGATCAGGGTAATCGGCACAGATACGCAGTATTTT
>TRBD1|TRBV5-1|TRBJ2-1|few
CASSSGQGYNEQFF
TGCGCCAGCAGCTCAGGACAGGGCTACAATGAGCAGTTCTTC
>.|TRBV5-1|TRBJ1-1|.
CASSLETGLGAFF
TGCGCCAGCAGCTTAGAAACAGGACTCGGGGCTTTCTTT
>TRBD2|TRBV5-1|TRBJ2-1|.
CASGGDEQFF
TGCGCCAGTGGGGGGGATGAGCAGTTCTTC
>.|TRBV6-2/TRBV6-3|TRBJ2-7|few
CASSSDTTYEQYF
TGTGCCAGCAGTTCGGACACCACCTACGAGCAGTACTTC
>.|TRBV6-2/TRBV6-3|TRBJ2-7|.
CASSYWERSSYEQYF
TGTGCCAGCAGTTACTGGGAGCGGTCGTCCTACGAGCAGTACTTC
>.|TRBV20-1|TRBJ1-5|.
CSARDMRGLNQPQHF
TGCAGTGCTAGAGATATGAGGGGTCTAAATCAGCCCCAGCATTTT
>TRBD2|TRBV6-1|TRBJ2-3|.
CASSEPSGGSTDTQYF
TGTGCCAGCAGTGAGCCTAGCGGGGGTAGCACAGATACGCAGTATTTT
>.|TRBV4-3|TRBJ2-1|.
CASGGAGAGNEQFF
TGCGCCAGCGGGGGGGCGGGAGCGGGAAATGAGCAGTTCTTC
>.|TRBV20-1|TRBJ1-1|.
CSARGGPSVTEAFF
TGCAGTGCTAGGGGGGGGCCCTCGGTCACTGAAGCTTTCTTT
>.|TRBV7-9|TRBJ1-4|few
CASSLQGAANEKLFF
TGTGCCAGCAGCCTACAGGGAGCCGCGAATGAAAAACTGTTTTTT
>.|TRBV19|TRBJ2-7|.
CASSIAAGSSYEQYF
TGTGCCAGTAGTATAGCGGCGGGGAGCTCCTACGAGCAGTACTTC
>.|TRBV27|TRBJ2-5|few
CASKPGPAGRETQYF
TGTGCCAGCAAACCGGGACCCGCAGGTCGGGAGACCCAGTACTTC
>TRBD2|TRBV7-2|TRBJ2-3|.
CASSKTSGITDTQYF
TGTGCCAGCAGCAAGACTAGCGGGATCACAGATACGCAGTATTTT
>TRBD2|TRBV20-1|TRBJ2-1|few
CSLRESGRGSYNEQFF
TGCAGTCTCAGGGAGAGCGGGAGGGGCTCCTACAATGAGCAGTTCTTC
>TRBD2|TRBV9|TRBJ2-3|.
CASSVSGFSTDTQYF
TGTGCCAGCAGCGTTAGCGGGTTCAGCACAGATACGCAGTATTTT
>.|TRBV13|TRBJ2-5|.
CASSLNEAGAQETQYF
TGTGCCAGCAGCTTAAACGAGGCGGGGGCGCAAGAGACCCAGTACTTC
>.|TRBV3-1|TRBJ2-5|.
CASSQKGGNQETQYF
TGTGCCAGCAGCCAAAAGGGGGGGAACCAAGAGACCCAGTACTTC
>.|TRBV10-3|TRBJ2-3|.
CAINLSPARADTQYF
TGTGCCATCAACCTAAGCCCCGCCAGGGCAGATACGCAGTATTTT
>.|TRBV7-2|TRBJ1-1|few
CASSPARSEAFF
TGTGCCAGCAGCCCAGCTAGGTCTGAAGCTTTCTTT
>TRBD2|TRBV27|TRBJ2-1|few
CASRIAGALMNEQFF
TGTGCCAGCAGAATAGCGGGGGCCCTGATGAATGAGCAGTTCTTC
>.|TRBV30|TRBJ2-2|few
CAWSVGLVINTGELFF
TGTGCCTGGAGTGTAGGCCTAGTGATTAACACCGGGGAGCTGTTTTTT
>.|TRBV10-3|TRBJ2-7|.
CAISELRPGPYEQYF
TGTGCCATCAGTGAGCTCCGGCCAGGGCCCTACGAGCAGTACTTC
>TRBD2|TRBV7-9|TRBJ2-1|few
CASSLGASGGAGDEQFF
TGTGCCAGCAGCTTAGGGGCTAGCGGGGGCGCCGGGGATGAGCAGTTCTTC
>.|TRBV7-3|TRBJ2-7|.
CASSPRGENEQYF
TGTGCCAGCAGCCCGAGGGGGGAGAACGAGCAGTACTTC
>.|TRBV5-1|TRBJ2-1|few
CASSFPSPYNEQFF
TGCGCCAGCAGCTTCCCGTCACCCTACAATGAGCAGTTCTTC
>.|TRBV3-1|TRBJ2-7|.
CASSQDLSGGASYEQYF
TGTGCCAGCAGCCAAGATCTATCGGGGGGCGCCTCCTACGAGCAGTACTTC
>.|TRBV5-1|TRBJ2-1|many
CASSLYRDWEHNEQFF
TGCGCCAGCAGCTTATACCGGGACTGGGAACACAATGAGCAGTTCTTC
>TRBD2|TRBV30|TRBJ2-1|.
CAWSVGTSGIKNEQFF
TGTGCCTGGAGTGTGGGGACTAGCGGGATTAAGAATGAGCAGTTCTTC
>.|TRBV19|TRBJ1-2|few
CASSNRSSYGYTF
TGTGCCAGTAGTAATCGTTCTAGCTATGGCTACACCTTC
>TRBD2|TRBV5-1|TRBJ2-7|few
CASSLSSGLPYEQYF
TGCGCCAGCAGCCTGAGTTCGGGACTACCTTACGAGCAGTACTTC
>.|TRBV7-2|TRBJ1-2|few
CASSRGGTNYGYTF
TGTGCCAGCAGCAGAGGGGGAACTAACTATGGCTACACCTTC
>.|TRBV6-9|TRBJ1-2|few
CASSYRLQFLNYGYTF
TGTGCCAGCAGTTATCGGTTACAGTTCCTAAACTATGGCTACACCTTC